The source of this TCR beta chain is a study of T cells after yellow fever vaccination. Ten or more counts support this clonotype. MiXCR, run by TCRdb on the 5' RACE reads, gives a single entry per CDR3 protein. Found here are roughly 240,000 distinct CDR3 sequences, 5.5% to 8.5% of them singletons; the top ten hold 1% to 1.2%. Germline-derived CDR1 and CDR2 are LGHNA and YNFKEQ. This CDR3 is 16 amino acids long. The trim removed 2 bases at V and 0 bases at J, leaving 4 bases unmatched. The genes are TRBV4-2 and TRBJ2-7; 10 nucleotides align to TRBD1. The sequence derives from a man aged 25-40 years who received the YFV17D yellow fever vaccine. Source: CD4+ T cells sorted from PBMCs, taken on the day of the yellow fever booster vaccination. The CDR3 loop is CASSQPGQGVSYEQYF. The CDR3, as DNA: TGTGCCAGCAGCCAACCTGGACAGGGGGTCTCCTACGAGCAGTACTTC.